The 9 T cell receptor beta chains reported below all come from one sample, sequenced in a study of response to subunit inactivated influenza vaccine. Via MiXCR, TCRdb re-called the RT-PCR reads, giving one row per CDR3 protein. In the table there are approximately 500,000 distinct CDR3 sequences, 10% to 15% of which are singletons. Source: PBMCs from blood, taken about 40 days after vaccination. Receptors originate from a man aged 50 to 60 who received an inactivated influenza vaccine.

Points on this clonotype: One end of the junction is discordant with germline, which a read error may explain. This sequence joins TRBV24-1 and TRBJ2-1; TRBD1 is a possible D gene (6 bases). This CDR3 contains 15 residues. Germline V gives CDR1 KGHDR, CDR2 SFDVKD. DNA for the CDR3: TGTGCCACCAGTCAGGGACAACGCTCCTACACTGAGCAGTTCTTC. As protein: CATSQGQRSYTEQFF.

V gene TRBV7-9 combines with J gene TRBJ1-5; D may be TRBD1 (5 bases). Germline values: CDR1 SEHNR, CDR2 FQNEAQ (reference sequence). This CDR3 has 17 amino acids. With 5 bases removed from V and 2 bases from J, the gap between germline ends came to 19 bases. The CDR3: CASSPSGGAMRNQPQHF. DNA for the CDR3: TGTGCCAGCAGCCCTTCAGGCGGGGCCATGCGCAATCAGCCCCAGCATTTT.

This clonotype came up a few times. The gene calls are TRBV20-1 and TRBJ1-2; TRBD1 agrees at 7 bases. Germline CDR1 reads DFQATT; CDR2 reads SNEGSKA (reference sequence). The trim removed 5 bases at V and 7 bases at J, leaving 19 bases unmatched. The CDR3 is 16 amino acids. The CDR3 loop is CSAPPRSGGGYGGYTF. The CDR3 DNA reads TGCAGTGCTCCCCCTCGCTCGGGAGGGGGCTACGGTGGCTACACCTTC.

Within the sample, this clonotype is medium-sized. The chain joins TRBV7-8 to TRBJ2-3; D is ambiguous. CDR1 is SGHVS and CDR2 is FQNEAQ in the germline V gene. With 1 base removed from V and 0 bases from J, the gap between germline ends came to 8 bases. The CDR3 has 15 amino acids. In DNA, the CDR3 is TGTGCCAGCAGCTTAGAGGGCTGGAGCACAGATACGCAGTATTTT. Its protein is CASSLEGWSTDTQYF.

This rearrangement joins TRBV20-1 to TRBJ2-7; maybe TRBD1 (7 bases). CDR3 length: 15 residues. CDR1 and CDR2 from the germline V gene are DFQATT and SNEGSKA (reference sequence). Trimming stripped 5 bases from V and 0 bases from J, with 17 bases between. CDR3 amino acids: CSAPPRRDSSYEQYF. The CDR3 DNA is TGCAGTGCTCCTCCGAGGCGGGACAGCTCCTACGAGCAGTACTTC.

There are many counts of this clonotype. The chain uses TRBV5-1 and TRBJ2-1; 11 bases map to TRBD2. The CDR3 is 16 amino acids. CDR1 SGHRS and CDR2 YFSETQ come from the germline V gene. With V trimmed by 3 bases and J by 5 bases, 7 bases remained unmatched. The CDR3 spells CASSWGTSGGNNEQFF. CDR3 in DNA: TGCGCCAGCAGCTGGGGCACTAGCGGGGGCAACAATGAGCAGTTCTTC.

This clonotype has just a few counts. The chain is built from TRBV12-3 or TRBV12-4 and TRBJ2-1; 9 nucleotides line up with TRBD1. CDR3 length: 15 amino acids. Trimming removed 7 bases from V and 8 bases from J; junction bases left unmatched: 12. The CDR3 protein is CASKRQGGGPYEQFF. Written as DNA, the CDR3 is TGTGCCAGCAAGAGACAGGGGGGGGGGCCGTATGAGCAGTTCTTC.

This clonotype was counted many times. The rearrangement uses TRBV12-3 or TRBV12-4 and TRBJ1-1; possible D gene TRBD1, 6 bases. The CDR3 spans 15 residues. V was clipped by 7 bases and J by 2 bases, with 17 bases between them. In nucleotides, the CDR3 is TGTGCCAGCACTATCCACAGGGACATCAACACTGAAGCTTTCTTT. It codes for CASTIHRDINTEAFF.

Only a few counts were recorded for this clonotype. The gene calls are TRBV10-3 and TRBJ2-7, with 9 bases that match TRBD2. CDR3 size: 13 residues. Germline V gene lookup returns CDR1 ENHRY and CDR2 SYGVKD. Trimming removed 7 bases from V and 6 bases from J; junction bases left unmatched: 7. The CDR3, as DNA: TGTGCCATCAACGCGGGAGGGCCTGTCGAGCAGTACTTC. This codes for CAINAGGPVEQYF.